Listed here is a single TCR beta chain. TCRdb fed the 5' RACE reads into MiXCR, producing one record per CDR3 protein. The table lists hundreds of thousands of distinct CDR3 sequences, 28% of them singletons. The record originates from a study of T-cell memory formation after mild COVID-19. The V end was cut by 4 bases, the J end by 11 bases, with 12 bases between. This CDR3 spans 11 amino acids. This TCR was sampled from an adult woman who had mild COVID-19 (a few samples of this study predate the infection). Cell type and time point are not known. The chain carries TRBV12-3 or TRBV12-4 and TRBJ2-7; D not resolved. The material sequenced was PBMCs or a T cell subset sorted from them (not recorded which). The chain's CDR3 is CASSSGRPEYF. In DNA, the CDR3 is TGTGCCAGCAGTTCCGGACGACCGGAGTACTTC.